This T cell receptor (beta chain) comes out of a study of beta chain features in type 1 diabetes. Points from the study as a whole: Shorter TCRB CDR3s, moderately but significantly so, marked every one of the four CD4+ subsets in Type 1 diabetes patients.

As regards this clone: Its antigen is currently unknown.

Expressed TCRB transcripts were sequenced, since all the RNA that had been isolated was reverse transcribed. Data came from immunoSEQ multiplex PCR; TCRdb stores just in-frame clones and leaves some out. The data show 300,000 to 350,000 clones, with about 13% seen just once and about 0.016% held by the top ten. V was shortened by 1 base and J by 3 bases, with 6 bases between the two germline ends. Germline-derived CDR1 and CDR2 are KGHSH and LQKENI. CDR3 size: 13 residues. This chain joins TRBV18 and TRBJ1-2; no firm D call. Material for sequencing was naive CD4+ T cells from blood. The receptor was derived from a woman younger than 35 with type 1 diabetes. The CDR3 DNA follows: TGTGCCAGCTCACCACGTGCGGACTATGGCTACACCTTC. Protein sequence: CASSPRADYGYTF.